This T cell receptor beta chain was found in a study of control samples from healthy donors and cancer patients. TCRdb's table, derived via immunoSEQ multiplex PCR, lists solely in-frame clones and lacks some. Of about 120,000 clones listed, roughly 92% are singletons. The V gene's germline CDR1 is SEHNR and CDR2 FQNEAQ (reference sequence). Trimming took 1 base from V and 10 from J, leaving 13 bases between them. This CDR3 is 13 amino acids long. This TCR was recovered from a man aged 18-30 years in good health. This sequence joins TRBV7-9 and TRBJ2-5; unclear D gene. Sequencing was carried out using blood. For the CDR3, the DNA is TGTGCCAGCAGCTTAGACCTAGGTCGGTTCCAGTACTTC. The encoded protein is CASSLDLGRFQYF.